This T cell receptor beta chain was recovered during a study of OX40 agonist ivuxolimab in advanced cancers. For the study at large: The study enrolled dose-escalation patients with hepatocellular carcinoma, melanoma, renal cell or head and neck cancer.

The protocol was immunoSEQ multiplex PCR, while the TCRdb copy is restricted to in-frame clones and leaves out a portion. The repertoire holds tens of thousands of clones, approximately 92% seen once, with about an eighth in the top ten. The sample in question was CD4+ or CD8+ T cells sorted from blood, obtained in a trial of the OX40 agonist ivuxolimab. This clonotype originated in an adult with an advanced solid tumor such as melanoma, head and neck, liver or kidney cancer.

The CDR3: CASSLAWGAKAGNTIYF. CDR3 bases: TGTGCCAGCAGCTTAGCTTGGGGAGCAAAGGCCGGAAACACCATATATTTT. This chain connects TRBV11-2 to TRBJ1-3; D not certain. V dropped 1 base and J dropped 4 bases, with 17 bases sitting between them. The germline V gene encodes CDR1 SGHAT and CDR2 FQNNGV. This CDR3 has 17 residues. Using reference TRBV11-2 and TRBJ1-3 for the parts outside the CDR3, the full variable domain is EAGVAQSPRYKIIEKRQSVAFWCNPISGHATLYWYQQILGQGPKLLIQFQNNGVVDDSQLPKDRFSAERLKGVDSTLKIQPAKLEDSAVYLCASSLAWGAKAGNTIYFGEGSWLTVV.